This T cell receptor beta chain stems from a study of cytomegalovirus exposure and HLA in healthy donors. As to this clone: Its cognate antigen is unknown.

With 5 bases clipped from V and 4 bases from J, the junction kept 5 bases outside the gene matches. The CDR3 is made up of 14 amino acids. CDR1 SGHTA and CDR2 FQGTGA come from the germline V gene. All donors participated as healthy donors of bone marrow. The study ran its PCR with 60 Vbeta and 13 Jbeta primers. Repertoires were generated with immunoSEQ multiplex PCR, while TCRdb's copy carries only in-frame clones and drops some. The sample has approximately 100,000 clones; over 8% are singletons. Study-wide results and limits: HLA restriction was apparent for most CMV-associated TCR beta chains in a later analysis.

Sequencing input: PBMCs. J is TRBJ1-2 and V is TRBV7-3; TRBD1 matches 9 bases. This receptor was taken from a man aged 50-60 years in good health and CMV-seropositive. This chain's CDR3 is CASSMDRGGYGYTF. CDR3 nucleotides: TGTGCCAGCAGCATGGACAGGGGAGGCTATGGCTACACCTTC.